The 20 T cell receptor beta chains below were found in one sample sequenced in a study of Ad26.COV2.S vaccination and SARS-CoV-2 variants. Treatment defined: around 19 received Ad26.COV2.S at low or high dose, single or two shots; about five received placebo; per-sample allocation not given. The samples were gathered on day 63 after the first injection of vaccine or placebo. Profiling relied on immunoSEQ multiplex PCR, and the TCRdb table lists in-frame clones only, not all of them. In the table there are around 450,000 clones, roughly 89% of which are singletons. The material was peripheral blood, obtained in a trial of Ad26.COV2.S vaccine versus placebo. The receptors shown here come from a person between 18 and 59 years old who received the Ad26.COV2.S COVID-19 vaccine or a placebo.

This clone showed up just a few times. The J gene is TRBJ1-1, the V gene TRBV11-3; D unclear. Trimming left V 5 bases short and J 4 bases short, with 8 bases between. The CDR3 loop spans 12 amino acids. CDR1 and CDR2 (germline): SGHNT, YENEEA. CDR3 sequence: CASSEEATEAFF. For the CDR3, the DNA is TGTGCCAGCAGCGAGGAGGCCACTGAAGCTTTCTTT.

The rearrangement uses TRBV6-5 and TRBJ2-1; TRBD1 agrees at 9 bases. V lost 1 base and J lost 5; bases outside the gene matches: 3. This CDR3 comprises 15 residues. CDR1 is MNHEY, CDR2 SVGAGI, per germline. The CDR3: CASSYWTGENNEQFF. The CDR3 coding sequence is TGTGCCAGCAGTTACTGGACAGGGGAAAACAATGAGCAGTTCTTC.

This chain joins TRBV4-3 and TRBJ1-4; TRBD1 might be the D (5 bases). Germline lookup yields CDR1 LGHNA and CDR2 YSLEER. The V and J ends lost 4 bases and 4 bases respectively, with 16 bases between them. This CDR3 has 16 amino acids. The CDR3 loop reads CASSPGTANVNEKLFF. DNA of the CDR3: TGCGCCAGCAGCCCAGGGACTGCCAATGTTAATGAAAAACTGTTTTTT.

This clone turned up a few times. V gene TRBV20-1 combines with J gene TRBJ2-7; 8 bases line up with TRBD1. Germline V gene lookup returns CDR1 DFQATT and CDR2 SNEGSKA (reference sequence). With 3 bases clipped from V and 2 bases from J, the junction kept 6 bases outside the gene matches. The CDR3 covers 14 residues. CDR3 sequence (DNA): TGCAGTGCTAGTGGAGGACAGGGCACCTACGAGCAGTACTTC. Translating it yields CSASGGQGTYEQYF.

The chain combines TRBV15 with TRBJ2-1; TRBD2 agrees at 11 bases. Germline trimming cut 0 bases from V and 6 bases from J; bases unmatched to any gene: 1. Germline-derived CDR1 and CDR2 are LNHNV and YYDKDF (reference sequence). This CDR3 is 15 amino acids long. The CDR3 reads CATSREGLAGNEQFF. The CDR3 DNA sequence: TGTGCCACCAGCAGAGAAGGACTAGCGGGCAATGAGCAGTTCTTC.

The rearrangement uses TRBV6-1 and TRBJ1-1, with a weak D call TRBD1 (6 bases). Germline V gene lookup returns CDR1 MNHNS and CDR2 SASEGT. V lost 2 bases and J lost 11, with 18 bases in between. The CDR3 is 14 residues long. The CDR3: CASSEPGGPRWAFF. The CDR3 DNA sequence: TGTGCCAGCAGTGAACCGGGGGGGCCGAGGTGGGCTTTCTTT.

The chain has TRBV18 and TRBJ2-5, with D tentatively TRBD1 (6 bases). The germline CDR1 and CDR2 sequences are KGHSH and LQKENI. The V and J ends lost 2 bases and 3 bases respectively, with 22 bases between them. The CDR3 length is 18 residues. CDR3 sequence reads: CASSPIKRTAGKEETQYF. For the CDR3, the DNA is TGTGCCAGCTCACCAATAAAAAGGACAGCCGGGAAGGAAGAGACCCAGTACTTC.

The CDR3 spells CATSDRSGSGGETQYF. The CDR3, as DNA: TGTGCCACCAGTGATCGGAGCGGGAGCGGTGGGGAGACCCAGTACTTC. V and J are TRBV24-1 and TRBJ2-5; 8 bases match TRBD2. Trimming removed 3 bases from V and 5 bases from J; junction bases left unmatched: 10. There are 16 residues in the CDR3. Per germline, CDR1 KGHDR and CDR2 SFDVKD.

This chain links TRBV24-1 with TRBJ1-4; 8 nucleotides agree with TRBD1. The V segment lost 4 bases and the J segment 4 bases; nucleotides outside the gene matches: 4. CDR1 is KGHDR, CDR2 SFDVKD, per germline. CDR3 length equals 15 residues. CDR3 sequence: CATSDPTGGNEKLFF. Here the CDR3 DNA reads TGTGCCACCAGTGACCCTACAGGGGGTAATGAAAAACTGTTTTTT.

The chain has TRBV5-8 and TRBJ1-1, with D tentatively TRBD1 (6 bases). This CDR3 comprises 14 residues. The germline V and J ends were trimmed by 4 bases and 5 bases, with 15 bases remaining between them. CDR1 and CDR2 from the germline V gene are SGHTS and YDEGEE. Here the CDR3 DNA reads TGTGCCAGCAGCCGGGGGACACAAGTGACTGAAGCTTTCTTT. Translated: CASSRGTQVTEAFF.

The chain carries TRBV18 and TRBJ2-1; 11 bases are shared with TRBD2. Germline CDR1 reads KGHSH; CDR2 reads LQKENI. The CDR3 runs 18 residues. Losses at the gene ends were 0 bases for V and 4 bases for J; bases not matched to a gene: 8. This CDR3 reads CASSPPPGTSGPYNEQFF. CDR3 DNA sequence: TGTGCCAGCTCACCACCCCCGGGGACTAGCGGACCATACAATGAGCAGTTCTTC.

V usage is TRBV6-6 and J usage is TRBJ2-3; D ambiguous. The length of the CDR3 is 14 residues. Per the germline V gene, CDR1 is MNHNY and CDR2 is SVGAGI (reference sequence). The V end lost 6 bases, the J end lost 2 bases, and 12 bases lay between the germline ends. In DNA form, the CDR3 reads TGTGCCAGCAGCCTCGACGGGTACACAGATACGCAGTATTTT. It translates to CASSLDGYTDTQYF.

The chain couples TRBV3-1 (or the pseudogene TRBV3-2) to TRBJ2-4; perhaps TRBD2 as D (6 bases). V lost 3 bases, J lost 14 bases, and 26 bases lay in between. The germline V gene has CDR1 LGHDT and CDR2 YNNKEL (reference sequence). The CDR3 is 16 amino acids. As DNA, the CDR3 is TGTGCCAGCAGCCATTTATTGCGGGAAGTCCCCCGGGTTGAGTACTTC. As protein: CASSHLLREVPRVEYF.

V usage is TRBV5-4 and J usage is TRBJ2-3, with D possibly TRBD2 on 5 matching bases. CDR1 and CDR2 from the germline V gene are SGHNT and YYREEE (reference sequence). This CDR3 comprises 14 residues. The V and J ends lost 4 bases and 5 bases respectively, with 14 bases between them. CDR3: CASSSREGRDTQYF. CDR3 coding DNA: TGTGCCAGCAGCAGCCGGGAAGGTAGAGATACGCAGTATTTT.

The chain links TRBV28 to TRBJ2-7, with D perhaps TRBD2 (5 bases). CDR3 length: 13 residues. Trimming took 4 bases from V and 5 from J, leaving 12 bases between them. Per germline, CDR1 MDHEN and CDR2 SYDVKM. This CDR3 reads CASSWVRGNEQYV. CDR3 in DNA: TGTGCCAGCAGTTGGGTAAGAGGGAACGAGCAGTACGTC.

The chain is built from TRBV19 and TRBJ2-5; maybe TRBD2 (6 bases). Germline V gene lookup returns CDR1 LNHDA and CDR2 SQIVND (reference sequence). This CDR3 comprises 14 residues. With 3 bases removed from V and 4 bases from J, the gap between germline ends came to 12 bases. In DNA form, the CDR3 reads TGTGCCAGTAGTATTGCTTTCGGGGGAGAGACCCAGTACTTC. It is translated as CASSIAFGGETQYF.

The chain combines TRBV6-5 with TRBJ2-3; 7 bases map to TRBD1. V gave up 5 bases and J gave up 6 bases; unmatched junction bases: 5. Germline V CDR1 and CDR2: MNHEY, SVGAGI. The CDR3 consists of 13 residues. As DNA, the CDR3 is TGTGCCAGCAGTCGACAGGGAACGGATACGCAGTATTTT. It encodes CASSRQGTDTQYF.

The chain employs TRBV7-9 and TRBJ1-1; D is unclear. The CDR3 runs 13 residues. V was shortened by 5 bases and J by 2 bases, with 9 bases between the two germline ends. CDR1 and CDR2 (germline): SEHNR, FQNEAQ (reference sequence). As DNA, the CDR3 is TGTGCCAGCAGCATCCTGAGAAACACTGAAGCTTTCTTT. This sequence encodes CASSILRNTEAFF.

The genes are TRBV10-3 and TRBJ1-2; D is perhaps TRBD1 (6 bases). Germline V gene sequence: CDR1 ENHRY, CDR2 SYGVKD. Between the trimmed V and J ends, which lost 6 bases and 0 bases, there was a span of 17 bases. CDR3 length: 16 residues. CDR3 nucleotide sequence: TGTGCCATCAGCAGACAGGAGACCTTAGCTAACTATGGCTACACCTTC. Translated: CAISRQETLANYGYTF.

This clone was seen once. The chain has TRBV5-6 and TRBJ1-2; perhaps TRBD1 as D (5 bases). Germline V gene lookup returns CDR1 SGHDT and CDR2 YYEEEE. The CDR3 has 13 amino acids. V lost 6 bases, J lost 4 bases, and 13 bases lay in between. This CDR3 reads CASTRWGGYGYTF. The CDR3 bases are TGTGCCAGCACCCGGTGGGGGGGCTATGGCTACACCTTC.